The 11 T cell receptor beta chains in this list originate from one sample, sequenced in a study of T cell changes during pregnancy in multiple sclerosis. Generated by immunoSEQ multiplex PCR, the TCRdb table keeps only in-frame clones and is missing some. The sample consists of just under 50,000 clones, about nine tenths of them appearing once. Sample: CD8+ T cells from peripheral blood mononuclear cells, taken after pregnancy. The receptors here all came from a female donor with multiple sclerosis, enrolled in a pregnancy study.

The chain employs TRBV29-1 and TRBJ2-7, with a weak D call TRBD2 (6 bases). The length of the CDR3 is 13 residues. Looked up from germline, CDR1 is SQVTM and CDR2 is ANQGSEA. V was clipped by 2 bases and J by 3 bases, with 11 bases between them. The CDR3 sequence is CSVELGGIYEQYF. CDR3 DNA: TGCAGCGTTGAACTCGGGGGTATCTACGAGCAGTACTTC.

J is TRBJ1-2 and V is TRBV15; TRBD1 agrees at 9 bases. This CDR3 is built from 15 residues. J gave up 6 bases and V 0 bases, and 5 bases lay outside the gene matches. Germline loops: CDR1 LNHNV, CDR2 YYDKDF (reference sequence). The CDR3 nucleotides read TGTGCCACCAGCAGAGATTATGGACAGGGGCATGGCTACACCTTC. This gives the protein CATSRDYGQGHGYTF.

V is TRBV29-1 and J is TRBJ2-7; maybe TRBD1 (6 bases). CDR1 and CDR2 from the germline V gene are SQVTM and ANQGSEA. The CDR3 length is 16 residues. Trimming cost V 1 base and J 3 bases, with 19 bases left between them. The CDR3 region has the DNA TGCAGCGTTGAAGTGGGATTTGAGGGGGACCTCTACGAGCAGTACTTC. This sequence encodes CSVEVGFEGDLYEQYF.

The rearrangement joins TRBV9 to TRBJ2-1, with 13 bases matching TRBD2. This CDR3 has 15 amino acids. Germline V gives CDR1 SGDLS, CDR2 YYNGEE. Losses at the gene ends were 4 bases for V and 6 bases for J; bases not matched to a gene: 4. The CDR3 nucleotides are TGTGCCAGCAGCATCGGGACTAGCGGGGTCAATGAGCAGTTCTTC. Translated, it gives CASSIGTSGVNEQFF.

This chain connects TRBV5-5 to TRBJ2-7; D is undetermined. Trimming removed 4 bases from V and 0 bases from J, with 8 bases in between. This CDR3 is 13 amino acids long. Germline CDR1 reads SGHKS; CDR2 reads YYEKEE (reference sequence). CDR3 bases: TGTGCCAGCAGCAGTGACAACTCCTACGAGCAGTACTTC. Encoded protein: CASSSDNSYEQYF.

V is TRBV5-6 and J is TRBJ2-7; TRBD2 aligns across 7 bases. CDR1 and CDR2 (germline): SGHDT, YYEEEE. The trim removed 5 bases at V and 0 bases at J, leaving 5 bases unmatched. The CDR3 runs 14 residues. CDR3: CASSGAGSSYEQYF. CDR3 DNA sequence: TGTGCCAGCAGTGGAGCGGGGAGCTCCTACGAGCAGTACTTC.

The chain employs TRBV7-9 and TRBJ2-4; 9 positions match TRBD1. Trimming took 6 bases from V and 10 from J; bases not matched to a gene: 13. Per the germline V gene, CDR1 is SEHNR and CDR2 is FQNEAQ (reference sequence). The CDR3 consists of 15 residues. The CDR3, as DNA: TGTGCCAGCAGTCCTAGGACAGGGGCCGTTGAAATTCAGTACTTC. Amino acid sequence: CASSPRTGAVEIQYF.

This chain joins TRBV5-6 and TRBJ2-1, with a tentative D call TRBD2 (6 bases). Germline CDR1 SGHDT, CDR2 YYEEEE. There are 15 residues in the CDR3. V was cut by 0 bases and J by 3 bases, with 10 bases left in between. CDR3 protein: CASSLGVGGYNEQFF. DNA for the CDR3: TGTGCCAGCAGCTTGGGGGTCGGGGGCTACAATGAGCAGTTCTTC.

V usage is TRBV10-3 and J usage is TRBJ2-7; D is uncertain. V was cut by 2 bases and J by 2 bases, with 13 bases left in between. The germline V gene has CDR1 ENHRY and CDR2 SYGVKD. CDR3 size: 15 residues. The CDR3 DNA reads TGTGCCATCAGTGAGACCGACGAGGATCCCTACGAGCAGTACTTC. Amino acids: CAISETDEDPYEQYF.

The genes are TRBV5-4 and TRBJ1-6; no reliable D call. V dropped 4 bases and J dropped 0 bases, with 11 bases sitting between them. This CDR3 region has 16 residues. Germline V gene data show CDR1 as SGHNT and CDR2 as YYREEE (reference sequence). CDR3 in amino acids: CASSQQGSSYNSPLHF. The CDR3 DNA reads as TGTGCCAGCAGCCAACAAGGGAGCTCCTATAATTCACCCCTCCACTTT.

The rearrangement joins TRBV7-3 to TRBJ2-1, with 9 nucleotides matching TRBD2. The CDR3 loop spans 15 amino acids. Per the germline V gene, CDR1 is SGHTA and CDR2 is FQGTGA. Germline trimming cut 2 bases from V and 3 bases from J; bases unmatched to any gene: 2. The CDR3 sequence: CASSLGGGVYNEQFF. In nucleotides, the CDR3 is TGTGCCAGCAGCTTAGGCGGGGGGGTCTACAATGAGCAGTTCTTC.